The T cell receptor (beta chain) described here comes from a study of T-cell memory formation after mild COVID-19. Comment on this clonotype: Its antigen remains unidentified.

Findings and caveats of the study: Later expanders leaned CD4+, whereas day 15 to 85 contracting clones were balanced CD4/CD8. That cross-reactive memory joined was suggested by some responding clones appearing in pre-infection memory. Researchers report contracting CD4+ clones mostly in CM and EM, with CD8+ clones in EMRA.

After 5'RACE with constant-segment primers, TCR alpha and TCR beta cDNA libraries carrying sample barcodes and UMIs were obtained. Via MiXCR, TCRdb re-called the 5' RACE reads, giving one row per CDR3 protein. Among roughly 560,000 distinct CDR3 sequences listed, roughly 22% were seen once. The sequence came from an adult woman who had mild COVID-19 (a few samples of this study predate the infection). Cell type and time point are not known. Sequencing was performed on PBMCs or a T cell subset sorted from them (not recorded which).

CDR3 sequence (DNA): TGTGCCAGCAGAGGGGGGTTGGCGCGGGGGGGCCAGGAGACCCAGTACTTC. Translated, it gives CASRGGLARGGQETQYF. The genes are TRBV27 and TRBJ2-5; 9 bases line up with TRBD2. The junction had 16 bases not matched to a gene; V was cut back by 6 bases and J by 5 bases. CDR1 is MNHEY, CDR2 SMNVEV, per germline (reference sequence). CDR3 length: 17 residues.